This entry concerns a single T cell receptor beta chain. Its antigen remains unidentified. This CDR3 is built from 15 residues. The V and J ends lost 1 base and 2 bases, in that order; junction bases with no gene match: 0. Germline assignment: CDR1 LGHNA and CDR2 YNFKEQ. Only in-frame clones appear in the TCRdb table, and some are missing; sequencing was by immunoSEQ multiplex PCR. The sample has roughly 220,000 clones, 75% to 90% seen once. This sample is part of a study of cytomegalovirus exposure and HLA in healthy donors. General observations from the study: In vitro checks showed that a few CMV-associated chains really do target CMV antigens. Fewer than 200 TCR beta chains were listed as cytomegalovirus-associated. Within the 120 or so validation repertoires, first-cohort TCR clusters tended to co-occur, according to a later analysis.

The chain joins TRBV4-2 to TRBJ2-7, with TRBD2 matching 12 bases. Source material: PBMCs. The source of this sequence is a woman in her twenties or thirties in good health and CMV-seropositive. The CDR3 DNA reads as TGTGCCAGCAGCCAAGGACTAGCGGGGGCCTACGAGCAGTACTTC. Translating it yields CASSQGLAGAYEQYF.